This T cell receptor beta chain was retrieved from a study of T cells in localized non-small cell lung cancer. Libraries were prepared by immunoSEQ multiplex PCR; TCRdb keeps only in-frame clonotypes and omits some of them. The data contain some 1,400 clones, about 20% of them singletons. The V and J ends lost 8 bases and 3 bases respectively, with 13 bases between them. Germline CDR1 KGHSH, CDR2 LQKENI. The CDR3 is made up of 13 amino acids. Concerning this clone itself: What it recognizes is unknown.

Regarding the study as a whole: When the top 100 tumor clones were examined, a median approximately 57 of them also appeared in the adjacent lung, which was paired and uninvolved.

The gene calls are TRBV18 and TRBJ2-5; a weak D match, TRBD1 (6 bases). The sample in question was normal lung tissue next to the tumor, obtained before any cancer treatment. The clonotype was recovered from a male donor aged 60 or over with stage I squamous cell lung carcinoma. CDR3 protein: CASHGQSEETQYF. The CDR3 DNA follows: TGTGCCAGCCACGGACAGTCAGAAGAGACCCAGTACTTC.